Detailed here is one T cell receptor (beta chain). The target of this receptor is not known. No base-level quality is on record; no much larger clone is a single base apart. The sample originates from a study of shared clonotypes between healthy human individuals (dated by TCRdb to 2020 to 2021). About the study as a whole: The cohort comprised two women and a few men aged 18 to 49 years. Per donor, three plates each were used for CD4 naive and CD4 memory, two for CD8 naive, and one for CD8 memory. To estimate repertoire size and how much clonotype sharing occurs between individuals, the study deeply sequenced the blood TCR repertoires of 4 to 6 healthy adults. Different laboratories and diverse techniques were used to prepare libraries and sequence TCR repertoires, to increase sequencing depth and limit assay-specific biases. Leukapheresis yielded between about 0.8 and 9.5 billion PBMCs per donor. What the authors observed across the whole study: Sampling was restricted to blood, and TCR repertoires in tissues likely differ from the TCR repertoires found in blood. Compared with non-shared clonotypes, clonotypes shared by all four sorted-subset donors had higher generation probabilities. Based on pairwise subsampling, the degree of clonotype sharing among donors was expected to be affected by sequencing depth. Rarefaction of sorted-subset datasets indicated incomplete sequencing despite the large sequencing depth. About 5% of naive CD4, 3.5% of naive CD8, 2.3% of memory CD4, and around 0.42% of memory CD8 clonotypes were shared across a few donors. Because the study included only a small number of donors, the genetic and exposure-history diversity represented was limited. Larger estimated clonotype richness was generally found for naive subsets than for memory subsets.

Donors were healthy HIV-negative adults with no recently reported acute infections or vaccinations. Every donor was a Caucasian adult residing in Nashville, Tennessee, USA. Magnetic negative selection was used to enrich CD4+ T cells, after which naive cells were positively selected on CD45RA and the negative fraction became the memory subset. Blood was obtained by leukapheresis, after which PBMCs were separated by Ficoll-Histopaque density gradient centrifugation and cryopreserved in liquid nitrogen vapor phase. Analytical flow cytometry was used to check the purity and quantity of every magnetically sorted T cell population. From each sorted fraction, genomic DNA was isolated and quantified by UV absorbance on a Nanodrop 2000c. Using the deep immunoSEQ assay, multiplex PCR amplified TCR CDR3 regions from genomic DNA. For each cell subset, the extracted genomic DNA was distributed evenly across all wells of several immunoSEQ 96-well plates, and each plate served as one replicate. For sorted subsets, each replicate PCR was loaded with 200 ng genomic DNA, equivalent to 30,000 or so T cell genomes. Purified libraries were measured with a Qubit 3.0 fluorometer, size-checked on a Bioanalyzer 2100, and measured again with the KAPA Library Quantification kit. Every immunoSEQ 96-well plate was sequenced on a separate single-read 150-cycle Illumina NextSeq 550 flow cell. From the authors' description of their analysis: Because the immunoSEQ output included only junctional sequences and no quality scores, the filtering could not be the same as the filtering used for full-length reads. To assign V/J genes and CDR3, sequences were annotated against IMGT germline references using PyIR, a Python wrapper for IgBLAST v1.9. Any read was removed if the V/J assignment was weak (E-value above 1e-6), the CDR3 was missing, or the read contained stop codons, out-of-frame junctions, or ambiguous translated residues. A V3J clonotype was defined by an identical inferred V gene, J gene, and CDR3 amino acid sequence. Percentage overlap between repertoires was computed as shared unique clonotypes divided by the size of the smaller repertoire. Richness of each repertoire was evaluated using RTK rarefaction, the Chao1 estimator, and Recon v2.1 estimates of unobserved clonotypes. Generation probabilities for all TCRbeta clonotypes obtained by the gDNA method from four donors were computed using OLGA. TCRdb took over this immuneACCESS table, retaining in-frame rearrangements with V and J assigned. Such tables are incomplete; in checked studies, under half of the missing clones stem from an unresolved V gene, and the remainder is unexplained. V and J calls and clone size are those listed in that table; D and trimming were worked out from the DNA. Recorded for this sample are about 2.4 million clones; roughly 92% of them occurred a single time. The ten largest make up about 0.13% of the sample.

Cut back by 0 bases and 4 bases, the V and J ends lie 15 bases apart. The germline V gene provides CDR1 SGHDN and CDR2 FVKESK. Including cysteine and phenylalanine, the CDR3 has 16 amino acids. Left in the record is the CDR3 DNA by itself, 48 bases read in frame from the first base. This TCR came from a man aged 18 to 30 in good health. Input material: naive CD4+ T cells sorted from blood. According to the study, the label for this sample's cell subset or site signals: CD45RA+ positively selected. The chain is assembled from TRBV14 and TRBJ1-2; confidence is insufficient to name the D gene. The base sequence is TGTGCCAGCAGCCAAGATCCGGGCCTCGGGGTCTATGGCTACACCTTC. It is translated as CASSQDPGLGVYGYTF.